These T cell receptor beta chains were read from a single sample in a study of T cell changes during pregnancy in multiple sclerosis. Using immunoSEQ multiplex PCR, the repertoire was profiled, and TCRdb retains in-frame clones only, with some absent. The repertoire includes over 100,000 clones, 92% of them detected once, and 1.5% sits in the top ten. Specimen: peripheral blood, collected in the third trimester of pregnancy. The receptors come from a female donor with multiple sclerosis, enrolled in a pregnancy study. Both conserved end residues are part of each CDR3. D genes are given only for firm matches. Some rows mark clone size as missing; the rest say once, few, many or name a class of expanded clone.

j_call clone_size v_call d_call cdr3_aa cdr3_nt
TRBJ2-1 once TRBV5-1 . CASSWWRGPYNEQFF TGCGCCAGCAGCTGGTGGCGGGGACCCTACAATGAGCAGTTCTTC
TRBJ2-2 . TRBV28 . CASSILATTGELFF TGTGCCAGCAGTATCCTAGCGACCACCGGGGAGCTGTTTTTT
TRBJ2-7 once TRBV9 TRBD1 CASSVSGGQGIYEQYF TGTGCCAGCAGCGTCTCTGGGGGACAGGGGATCTACGAGCAGTACTTC
TRBJ2-5 . TRBV14 . CASSSGLPFPQETQYF TGTGCCAGCAGCTCGGGACTTCCCTTCCCCCAAGAGACCCAGTACTTC
TRBJ1-4 . TRBV4-1 . CASSQLGESNEKLFF TGCGCCAGCAGCCAACTCGGGGAGTCTAATGAAAAACTGTTTTTT
TRBJ2-1 . TRBV5-5 TRBD2 CASSLVSGLAGAEQFF TGTGCCAGCAGCTTGGTTAGCGGACTAGCGGGAGCTGAGCAGTTCTTC
TRBJ1-3 . TRBV5-4 . CASSLPPGTGGNTIYF TGTGCCAGCAGTCTTCCTCCCGGGACTGGAGGAAACACCATATATTTT
TRBJ2-2 . TRBV27 TRBD2 CASSPLAGGPTGELFF TGTGCCAGCAGCCCACTAGCGGGAGGGCCCACCGGGGAGCTGTTTTTT
TRBJ2-4 . TRBV30 TRBD2 CAWTRGRHLAGGHKNIQYF TGTGCCTGGACGAGAGGGCGACATTTAGCGGGAGGGCACAAAAACATTCAGTACTTC
TRBJ2-2 . TRBV9 TRBD1 CASRPGGFANTGELFF TGTGCCAGCAGGCCAGGGGGCTTCGCGAACACCGGGGAGCTGTTTTTT
TRBJ1-1 few TRBV30 TRBD1 CAWDTGGDGTEAFF TGTGCCTGGGATACAGGGGGGGATGGCACTGAAGCTTTCTTT
TRBJ2-7 . TRBV27 TRBD2 CASSFGLAYYEQYF TGTGCCAGCAGTTTCGGACTAGCATACTACGAGCAGTACTTC
TRBJ2-7 . TRBV5-1 TRBD1 CASSLGQGGYEQYF TGCGCCAGCAGCTTGGGACAGGGTGGGTACGAGCAGTACTTC
TRBJ1-2 . TRBV30 . CACRGAEGYTF TGTGCCTGTCGCGGAGCGGAGGGCTACACCTTC
TRBJ1-3 . TRBV2 TRBD1 CASSGQGASGNTIYF TGTGCCAGCAGTGGACAGGGGGCGTCTGGAAACACCATATATTTT
TRBJ1-1 . TRBV2 . CASSEALHRLNTEAFF TGTGCCAGCAGTGAAGCGCTCCACAGGTTGAACACTGAAGCTTTCTTT
TRBJ1-1 . TRBV30 . CAWTIGGGGTEAFF TGTGCCTGGACTATCGGCGGGGGGGGAACTGAAGCTTTCTTT
TRBJ2-1 . TRBV5-1 TRBD2 CASSLFGAGAGDEQFF TGCGCCAGCAGCTTGTTCGGAGCGGGAGCGGGCGATGAGCAGTTCTTC
TRBJ1-2 . TRBV5-1 TRBD1 CASSIRTGGDDGYTF TGCGCCAGCAGCATAAGAACAGGGGGAGATGATGGCTACACCTTC
TRBJ2-1 . TRBV10-3 . CAISVLGDGSTYEQFF TGTGCCATCAGTGTTCTGGGTGACGGGAGTACTTATGAGCAGTTCTTC
TRBJ2-5 once TRBV11-2 TRBD2 CASSLGSSGQETQYF TGTGCCAGCAGCTTAGGTTCTAGCGGACAAGAGACCCAGTACTTC
TRBJ1-1 . TRBV28 . CASSLADRNPEAFF TGTGCCAGCAGTTTGGCTGACAGAAATCCTGAAGCTTTCTTT
TRBJ2-7 . TRBV7-2 TRBD2 CASSLVASGASYEQYF TGTGCCAGCAGCTTAGTCGCTAGCGGAGCCTCCTACGAGCAGTACTTC
TRBJ1-1 once TRBV2 TRBD1 CASTPGTVAEAFF TGTGCCAGCACCCCAGGGACAGTGGCTGAAGCTTTCTTT
TRBJ1-1 . TRBV5-6 . CASSPHGLLNTEAFF TGTGCCAGCAGCCCGCATGGACTTCTGAACACTGAAGCTTTCTTT
TRBJ2-1 . TRBV7-2 TRBD2 CASSFRPGLANNEQFF TGTGCCAGCAGCTTTCGACCGGGACTAGCGAACAATGAGCAGTTCTTC
TRBJ2-5 . TRBV28 . CASSLRTWSRYQETQYF TGTGCCAGCAGTTTACGCACATGGAGTCGGTACCAAGAGACCCAGTACTTC
TRBJ2-2 . TRBV7-2 . CASSRQVNTGELFF TGTGCCAGCAGCCGACAGGTGAACACCGGGGAGCTGTTTTTT
TRBJ1-1 . TRBV18 . CASSPSDREAFF TGTGCCAGCTCACCCTCAGACAGGGAAGCTTTCTTT
TRBJ2-5 . TRBV6-5 TRBD1 CASSRGGEETQYF TGTGCCAGCAGTAGAGGGGGCGAGGAGACCCAGTACTTC
TRBJ1-6 . TRBV2 . CASSDNPGHNLGPLHF TGTGCCAGCAGTGACAACCCGGGACACAACCTCGGGCCCCTCCACTTT
TRBJ2-1 . TRBV5-1 TRBD2 CASSPGGGVSYNEQFF TGCGCCAGCAGCCCGGGAGGCGGGGTTTCCTACAATGAGCAGTTCTTC
TRBJ2-7 . TRBV5-4 . CASSLSGQTYEQYF TGTGCCAGCAGCTTGTCCGGACAGACCTACGAGCAGTACTTC
TRBJ1-5 . TRBV28 TRBD1 CASSLRQGVTSWPQHF TGTGCCAGCAGTTTAAGGCAGGGGGTTACGTCCTGGCCCCAGCATTTT
TRBJ2-7 . TRBV7-8 . CASSLGVDEQYF TGTGCCAGCAGTCTCGGGGTTGACGAGCAGTACTTC
TRBJ1-3 . TRBV30 TRBD1 CAWSRTGGLSGNTIYF TGTGCCTGGAGTCGGACAGGGGGGCTCTCTGGAAACACCATATATTTT
TRBJ2-2 . TRBV6-5 . CASSPRRATGELFF TGTGCCAGCAGTCCACGGCGGGCCACCGGGGAGCTGTTTTTT
TRBJ1-1 . TRBV9 . CASSEGGGGPEAFF TGTGCCAGCAGCGAGGGGGGGGGCGGCCCTGAAGCTTTCTTT
TRBJ2-5 . TRBV5-1 . CASSLAGGVGAQYF TGCGCCAGCAGCTTGGCTGGGGGCGTCGGAGCCCAGTACTTC
TRBJ2-3 . TRBV6-5 . CASSYSHRVTDTQYF TGTGCCAGCAGTTACTCGCACAGGGTCACAGATACGCAGTATTTT
TRBJ1-1 . TRBV18 . CASSPLQGRNTEAFF TGTGCCAGCTCACCCTTACAGGGCCGGAACACTGAAGCTTTCTTT
TRBJ2-7 . TRBV15 . CATSRDYSGDSYEQYF TGTGCCACCAGCAGAGATTATAGCGGAGATTCCTACGAGCAGTACTTC
TRBJ1-1 once TRBV29-1 . CSVERGNAEAFF TGCAGCGTTGAAAGGGGGAACGCTGAAGCTTTCTTT
TRBJ1-2 . TRBV9 . CASYSYGYTF TGTGCCAGTTACAGCTATGGCTACACCTTC
TRBJ2-3 . TRBV2 TRBD1 CANVRDRGPDTQYF TGTGCCAACGTCCGGGACAGGGGCCCAGATACGCAGTATTTT
TRBJ1-5 . TRBV2 . CASSTMPGSNQPQHF TGTGCCAGCAGTACTATGCCAGGGAGCAATCAGCCCCAGCATTTT
TRBJ2-3 . TRBV5-1 TRBD1 CASSLEDRGTDTQYF TGCGCCAGCAGCTTGGAGGACAGGGGTACAGATACGCAGTATTTT
TRBJ1-2 . TRBV28 TRBD1 CASSLQGEGYTF TGTGCCAGCAGCCTACAGGGGGAGGGCTACACCTTC
TRBJ2-3 . TRBV10-2 TRBD1 CASMRTGPDTQYF TGCGCCAGCATGAGGACAGGGCCAGATACGCAGTATTTT
TRBJ2-7 once TRBV27 . CASSFRITGGESYEQYF TGTGCCAGCAGTTTCCGTATCACAGGGGGGGAATCCTACGAGCAGTACTTC
TRBJ2-2 . TRBV14 . CASSLRALGTGELFF TGTGCCAGCAGCCTGCGGGCCCTAGGGACCGGGGAGCTGTTTTTT
TRBJ1-2 . TRBV13 . CASCPETQNYGYTF TGTGCCAGCTGTCCCGAGACACAGAACTATGGCTACACCTTC
TRBJ1-2 . TRBV9 TRBD1 CASSGPSDRGDYGYTF TGTGCCAGCAGCGGACCCTCGGACAGGGGCGACTATGGCTACACCTTC
TRBJ2-1 . TRBV6-1 . CASSTTRRNEQFF TGTGCCAGCAGTACGACGCGGAGGAATGAGCAGTTCTTC
TRBJ1-6 . TRBV2 TRBD1 CASSTRTGGNSPLHF TGTGCCAGCAGTACCCGGACAGGGGGAAATTCACCCCTCCACTTT
TRBJ1-2 once TRBV27 . CASSLSGGVYGYTF TGTGCCAGCAGTTTATCGGGGGGGGTCTATGGCTACACCTTC
TRBJ2-5 . TRBV5-8 TRBD1 CASRGTGKETQYF TGTGCCAGCAGGGGGACAGGAAAAGAGACCCAGTACTTC
TRBJ2-1 . TRBV19 . CASSPDSRGNEQFF TGTGCCAGTAGTCCCGACTCGAGAGGGAATGAGCAGTTCTTC
TRBJ2-6 . TRBV14 . CASSSWGGHGEPGANVLTF TGTGCCAGCAGTTCCTGGGGTGGACACGGCGAGCCTGGGGCCAACGTCCTGACTTTC